These 7 T cell receptor beta chains were sequenced from one sample in a study of blood T cell repertoires in COVID-19. The table came from immunoSEQ multiplex PCR; TCRdb's copy has only in-frame clones and leaves some out. Among roughly 180,000 clones listed, roughly 80% were seen once. The sequenced sample consisted of PBMCs or T cells enriched from blood (not recorded which). These receptors originate from a man between 40 and 49 years old who had recovered from COVID-19.

This clone has only a few counts. The chain is built from TRBV19 and TRBJ1-1; 10 bases line up with TRBD1. From germline, CDR1 is LNHDA and CDR2 SQIVND (reference sequence). This CDR3 region has 15 residues. V shed 8 bases and J 3 bases; nucleotides not matched to a gene: 9. The CDR3 reads CASFPHGTGDTEAFF. The CDR3 region has the DNA TGTGCCAGTTTTCCTCACGGGACAGGGGACACTGAAGCTTTCTTT. The whole variable domain, remainder taken from reference TRBV19 and TRBJ1-1, is DGGITQSPKYLFRKEGQNVTLSCEQNLNHDAMYWYRQDPGQGLRLIYYSQIVNDFQKGDIAEGYSVSREKKESFPLTVTSAQKNPTAFYLCASFPHGTGDTEAFFGQGTRLTVV.

CDR3 DNA: TGTGCCAGCGAGACTAGCTTTGCCGGGGAGCTGTTTTTT. Translated: CASETSFAGELFF. The V call is TRBV12-3 or TRBV12-4, the J call TRBJ2-2; 7 nucleotides line up with TRBD2. The trim removed 8 bases at V and 6 bases at J, leaving 6 bases unmatched. The CDR3 has 13 amino acids.

This clone is a singleton in its sample. The rearrangement links TRBV7-2 to TRBJ2-7; D is perhaps TRBD2 (5 bases). Germline CDR1 and CDR2: SGHTA and FQGNSA. The CDR3 loop spans 15 amino acids. Trimming stripped 0 bases from V and 4 bases from J, with 13 bases between. In nucleotides, the CDR3 is TGTGCCAGCAGCTTAGCGGGAGTTCGGGGATACGAGCAGTACTTC. This translates into CASSLAGVRGYEQYF.

The chain joins TRBV5-6 to TRBJ1-6; D may be TRBD1 (6 bases). V was shortened by 4 bases and J by 7 bases, with 9 bases between the two germline ends. The CDR3 sequence is 13 residues long. CDR1 SGHDT and CDR2 YYEEEE come from the germline V gene. The CDR3 nucleotides read TGTGCCAGCAGCCCGGACAGAAATTCACCCCTCCACTTT. Translated: CASSPDRNSPLHF.

This clone has more than one count but fewer than ten. V is TRBV4-2 and J is TRBJ1-3; 8 nucleotides match TRBD1. CDR1 and CDR2 from the germline V gene are LGHNA and YNFKEQ. The CDR3 is 15 amino acids. V lost 6 bases, J lost 4 bases, and 8 bases stayed unmatched. The CDR3: CASSGDRTPGNTIYF. The CDR3 nucleotides read TGTGCCAGCAGTGGGGACAGGACGCCCGGAAACACCATATATTTT.

The V call is TRBV28, the J call TRBJ1-2, with D tentatively TRBD1 (5 bases). The V end lost 6 bases, the J end lost 3 bases, and 17 bases lay between the germline ends. The length of the CDR3 is 15 residues. CDR1 and CDR2 (germline): MDHEN, SYDVKM. Here the CDR3 DNA reads TGTGCCAGCAGCTCGGGACCGACGGGAGACTATGGCTACACCTTC. Translated, it gives CASSSGPTGDYGYTF.

The J gene is TRBJ1-1, the V gene TRBV6-4; 7 bases line up with TRBD1. The CDR3 contains 21 residues. V shed 2 bases and J 4 bases; nucleotides not matched to a gene: 25. Germline CDR1 reads MRHNA; CDR2 reads SNTAGT. The CDR3 sequence: CASSDVVGQGVSGQKSTEAFF. In nucleotides, the CDR3 is TGTGCCAGCAGTGACGTTGTCGGGCAGGGGGTTTCAGGACAAAAGAGCACTGAAGCTTTCTTT.